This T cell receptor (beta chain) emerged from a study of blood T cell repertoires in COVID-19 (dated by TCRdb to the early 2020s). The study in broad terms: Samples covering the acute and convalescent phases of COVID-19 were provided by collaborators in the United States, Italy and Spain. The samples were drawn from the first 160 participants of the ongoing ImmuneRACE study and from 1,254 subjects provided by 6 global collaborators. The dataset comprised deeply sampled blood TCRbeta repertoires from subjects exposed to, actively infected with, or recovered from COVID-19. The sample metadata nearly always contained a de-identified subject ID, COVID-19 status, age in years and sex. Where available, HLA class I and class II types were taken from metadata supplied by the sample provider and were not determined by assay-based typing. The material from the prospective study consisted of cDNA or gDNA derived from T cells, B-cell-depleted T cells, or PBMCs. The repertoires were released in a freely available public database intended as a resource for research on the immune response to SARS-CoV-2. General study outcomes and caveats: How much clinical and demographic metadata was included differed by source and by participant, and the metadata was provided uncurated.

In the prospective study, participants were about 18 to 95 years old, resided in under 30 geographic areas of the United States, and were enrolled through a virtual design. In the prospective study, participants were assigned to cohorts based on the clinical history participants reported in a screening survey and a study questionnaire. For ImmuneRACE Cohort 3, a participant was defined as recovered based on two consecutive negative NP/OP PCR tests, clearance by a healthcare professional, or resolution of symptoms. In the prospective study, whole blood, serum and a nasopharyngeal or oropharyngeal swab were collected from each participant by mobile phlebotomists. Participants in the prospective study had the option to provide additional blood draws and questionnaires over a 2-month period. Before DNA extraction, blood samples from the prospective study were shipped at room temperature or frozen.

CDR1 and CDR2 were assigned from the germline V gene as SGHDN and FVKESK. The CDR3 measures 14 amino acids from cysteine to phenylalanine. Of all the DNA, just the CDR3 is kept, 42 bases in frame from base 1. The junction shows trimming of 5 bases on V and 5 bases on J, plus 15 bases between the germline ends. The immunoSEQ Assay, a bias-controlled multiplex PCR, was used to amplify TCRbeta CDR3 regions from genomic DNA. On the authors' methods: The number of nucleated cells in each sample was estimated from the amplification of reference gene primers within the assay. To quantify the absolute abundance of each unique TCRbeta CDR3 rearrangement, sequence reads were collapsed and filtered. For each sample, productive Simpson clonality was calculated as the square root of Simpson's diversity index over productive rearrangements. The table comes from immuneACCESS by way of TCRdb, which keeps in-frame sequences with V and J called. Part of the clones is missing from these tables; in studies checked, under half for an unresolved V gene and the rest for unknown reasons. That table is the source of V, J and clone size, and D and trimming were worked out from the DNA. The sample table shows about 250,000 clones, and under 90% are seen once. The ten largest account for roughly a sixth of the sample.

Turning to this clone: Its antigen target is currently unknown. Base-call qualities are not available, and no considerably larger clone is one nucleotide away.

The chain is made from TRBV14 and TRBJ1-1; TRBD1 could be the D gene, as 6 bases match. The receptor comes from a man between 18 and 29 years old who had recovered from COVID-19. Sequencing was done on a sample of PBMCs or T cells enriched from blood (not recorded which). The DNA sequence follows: TGTGCCAGCAGCGAACAGGGATCGGGGACTGAAGCTTTCTTT. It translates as CASSEQGSGTEAFF.